The 31 T cell receptor beta chains in this list originate from one sample, sequenced in a study of T cells after yellow fever vaccination. One entry per CDR3 protein, called by TCRdb with MiXCR from the 5' RACE reads. The table includes 300,000 to 350,000 distinct CDR3 sequences, about 10% detected once. This specimen was CD4+ T cells sorted from PBMCs, taken 45 days after the yellow fever booster vaccination. Receptor source: a man aged 18 to 29 who received the YFV17D yellow fever vaccine.

This clonotype has just a few counts. CDR3 in DNA: TGTGCCAGCACGGGGGACAGTTCGTTATCCTACGAGCAGTACGTC. It yields the protein CASTGDSSLSYEQYV. The V gene is TRBV2, the J gene TRBJ2-7; possibly TRBD1 for D (7 bases). Germline values: CDR1 SNHLY, CDR2 FYNNEI. CDR3 size: 15 residues. The V end was cut by 7 bases, the J end by 1 base, with 17 bases between.

This clonotype showed up just a few times. The CDR3 here is CASSSTTGRDRHQGQYF. CDR3 in DNA: TGTGCCAGCAGTTCTACCACGGGACGGGACAGGCATCAGGGGCAGTACTTC. The V and J genes are TRBV6-2 or TRBV6-3 and TRBJ2-7; 8 bases agree with TRBD1. The V and J ends lost 4 bases and 9 bases, in that order; junction bases with no gene match: 20. CDR1 is MNHEY, CDR2 SVGEGT, per germline. This CDR3 has 17 residues.

This clonotype has only a few counts. The chain recombines TRBV7-8 with TRBJ2-7; 12 bases line up with TRBD1. The germline CDR1 and CDR2 sequences are SGHVS and FQNEAQ. The CDR3 is 16 residues long. V shed 5 bases and J 4 bases; nucleotides not matched to a gene: 9. CDR3 nucleotides: TGTGCCAGCAGCCTCGCGGGACAGGGGGCTCCATACGAGCAGTACGTC. The encoded protein is CASSLAGQGAPYEQYV.

This clonotype showed up many times. The chain couples TRBV5-1 to TRBJ2-3; 7 positions agree with TRBD2. V was clipped by 4 bases and J by 3 bases; unmatched bases: 5. The CDR3 contains 14 residues. CDR1 and CDR2 (germline): SGHRS, YFSETQ. For the CDR3, the DNA is TGCGCCAGCAGCGACGGGGGAGGGACAGATACGCAGTATTTT. It specifies CASSDGGGTDTQYF.

This clonotype was found a few times. J is TRBJ2-1 and V is TRBV5-1; 11 bases match TRBD2. Looked up from germline, CDR1 is SGHRS and CDR2 is YFSETQ. The CDR3 is 16 amino acids. J was trimmed by 7 bases and V by 2 bases; bases with no gene match: 8. In nucleotides, the CDR3 is TGCGCCAGCAGCTTCCTTAGCGGGGGGGCTTTAAATGAGCAGTTCTTC. It yields the protein CASSFLSGGALNEQFF.

This sequence joins TRBV30 and TRBJ2-2; no firm D call. The V gene lost 2 bases and the J gene lost 7 bases, with 8 bases spanning the gap. The germline V gene encodes CDR1 GTSNPN and CDR2 SVGIG (reference sequence). CDR3 length equals 12 residues. The CDR3 region has the DNA TGTGCCTGGAGTCCCCTCATCGGGGAGCTGTTTTTT. It yields the protein CAWSPLIGELFF.

This clonotype was seen a handful of times. This rearrangement joins TRBV5-1 to TRBJ2-3, with D hard to call. Germline CDR1 is SGHRS and CDR2 is YFSETQ. Trimming removed 0 bases at V and 6 bases at J, with 8 bases between. The CDR3 is 13 amino acids. CDR3 nucleotide sequence: TGCGCCAGCAGCTTGGAGGCGCGGGATACGCAGTATTTT. It translates to CASSLEARDTQYF. The complete variable domain, with remaining parts taken from reference TRBV5-1 and TRBJ2-3, reads KAGVTQTPRYLIKTRGQQVTLSCSPISGHRSVSWYQQTPGQGLQFLFEYFSETQRNKGNFPGRFSGRQFSNSRSEMNVSTLELGDSALYLCASSLEARDTQYFGPGTRLTVL.

This chain links TRBV28 with TRBJ2-5; the D call may be TRBD1 or TRBD2 (5 bases each). Germline V lookup: CDR1 MDHEN, CDR2 SYDVKM. This CDR3 is built from 12 residues. V lost 7 bases to trimming and J lost 4 bases, with 10 bases between them. CDR3 sequence: CASIDGGETQYF. CDR3 DNA: TGTGCCAGCATTGATGGGGGAGAGACCCAGTACTTC. Together with reference TRBV28 and TRBJ2-5, the CDR3 gives the full variable domain: DVKVTQSSRYLVKRTGEKVFLECVQDMDHENMFWYRQDPGLGLRLIYFSYDVKMKEKGDIPEGYSVSREKKERFSLILESASTNQTSMYLCASIDGGETQYFGPGTRLLVL.

In this sample, this clonotype turned up a few times. The chain has TRBV11-2 and TRBJ2-7, with TRBD1 matching over 7 bases. Germline CDR1 and CDR2: SGHAT and FQNNGV. Trimming cost V 4 bases and J 7 bases; bases outside gene matches: 22. The CDR3 is 18 amino acids. CDR3 loop: CASSSILPTGSLLGEQYF. The CDR3 nucleotides read TGTGCCAGCAGCTCCATACTTCCGACAGGGTCCCTCCTGGGGGAGCAGTACTTC. The full variable domain, with the rest looked up from reference TRBV11-2 and TRBJ2-7, is EAGVAQSPRYKIIEKRQSVAFWCNPISGHATLYWYQQILGQGPKLLIQFQNNGVVDDSQLPKDRFSAERLKGVDSTLKIQPAKLEDSAVYLCASSSILPTGSLLGEQYFGPGTRLTVT.

The rearrangement links TRBV7-2 to TRBJ2-6, with TRBD1 matching 8 bases. Germline loops: CDR1 SGHTA, CDR2 FQGNSA. V shed 3 bases and J 1 base; nucleotides not matched to a gene: 5. The CDR3 runs 17 residues. In DNA form, the CDR3 reads TGTGCCAGCAGCTTTTCAGGGGGCGCGTCTGGGGCCAACGTCCTGACTTTC. Translating it yields CASSFSGGASGANVLTF. The whole variable domain, filled in from reference TRBV7-2 and TRBJ2-6, reads GAGVSQSPSNKVTEKGKDVELRCDPISGHTALYWYRQSLGQGLEFLIYFQGNSAPDKSGLPSDRFSAERTGGSVSTLTIQRTQQEDSAVYLCASSFSGGASGANVLTFGAGSRLTVL.

This clonotype was detected only a few times. The chain carries TRBV28 and TRBJ1-5; D is perhaps TRBD1 (6 bases). The CDR3 is 12 amino acids. The V end lost 2 bases, the J end lost 11 bases, and 10 bases lay between the germline ends. The V gene's germline CDR1 is MDHEN and CDR2 SYDVKM. The CDR3 DNA reads TGTGCCAGCAGTTTAGGGGGGCGGGCCCAGCATTTT. It codes for CASSLGGRAQHF.

The CDR3 DNA reads as TGTGCCAGCAGTTTGGGAGGACTCGGGGGAACCCAGTACTTC. It is translated as CASSLGGLGGTQYF. The gene calls are TRBV6-5 and TRBJ2-5; D possibly corresponds to TRBD2 (6 bases). V was clipped by 4 bases and J by 8 bases, with 17 bases between them. From germline, CDR1 is MNHEY and CDR2 SVGAGI. This CDR3 contains 14 residues.

This clonotype was found a few times. The chain joins TRBV24-1 to TRBJ1-2, with TRBD1 identical over 8 bases. The CDR3 is 15 residues long. Germline V gene data show CDR1 as KGHDR and CDR2 as SFDVKD. V dropped 4 bases and J dropped 2; count of bases not matched to a gene: 5. CDR3 DNA: TGTGCCACCAGTGAGTGGACAGGGCGCAACTATGGCTACACCTTC. Its protein is CATSEWTGRNYGYTF.

The rearrangement uses TRBV19 and TRBJ1-5, with D hard to call. The CDR3 loop spans 13 amino acids. The V gene's germline CDR1 is LNHDA and CDR2 SQIVND (reference sequence). V lost 1 base, J lost 7 bases, and 8 bases lay in between. CDR3 sequence reads: CASSIGRIQPQHF. The CDR3 region has the DNA TGTGCCAGTAGTATAGGGCGGATACAGCCCCAGCATTTT.

This clonotype was seen repeatedly, ten times or more. V gene TRBV7-2 combines with J gene TRBJ2-5, with D tentatively TRBD1 or TRBD2 (5 bases each). V dropped 3 bases and J dropped 6 bases, with 11 bases sitting between them. The CDR3 contains 13 residues. Germline-derived CDR1 and CDR2 are SGHTA and FQGNSA. The CDR3 region is CASSLRGEKTQYF. The CDR3 nucleotides are TGTGCCAGCAGCTTGAGGGGCGAAAAGACCCAGTACTTC. Using reference TRBV7-2 and TRBJ2-5 for the parts outside the CDR3, the full variable domain is GAGVSQSPSNKVTEKGKDVELRCDPISGHTALYWYRQSLGQGLEFLIYFQGNSAPDKSGLPSDRFSAERTGGSVSTLTIQRTQQEDSAVYLCASSLRGEKTQYFGPGTRLLVL.

In its sample, this clonotype was seen a few times. V usage is TRBV12-3 or TRBV12-4 and J usage is TRBJ1-1; possibly TRBD1 for D (6 bases). This CDR3 spans 12 amino acids. V was pared by 5 bases and J by 5 bases, with 9 bases between. The CDR3 coding sequence is TGTGCCAGCAGTGCCCAGGGGACTGAAGCTTTCTTT. Its translation is CASSAQGTEAFF.

In this sample, this clonotype turned up a few times. J is TRBJ1-4 and V is TRBV29-1; TRBD1 matches at 8 bases. Per the germline V gene, CDR1 is SQVTM and CDR2 is ANQGSEA. The CDR3 has 12 residues. V lost 7 bases and J lost 10; bases outside the gene matches: 8. The DNA for the CDR3 is TGCAGCGGTGGGGACAGGAACGGAAAACTGTTTTTT. It translates to CSGGDRNGKLFF. Using reference TRBV29-1 and TRBJ1-4 for the parts outside the CDR3, the full variable domain is SAVISQKPSRDICQRGTSLTIQCQVDSQVTMMFWYRQQPGQSLTLIATANQGSEATYESGFVIDKFPISRPNLTFSTLTVSNMSPEDSSIYLCSGGDRNGKLFFGSGTQLSVL.

The chain couples TRBV12-3 or TRBV12-4 to TRBJ2-7, with 9 bases matching TRBD2. CDR3 length equals 15 residues. With 3 bases clipped from V and 0 bases from J, the junction kept 3 bases outside the gene matches. This CDR3 is CASSLGLALSYEQYF. The CDR3 DNA reads TGTGCCAGCAGTTTGGGACTAGCTCTCTCCTACGAGCAGTACTTC.

This clonotype came up a few times. V and J are TRBV20-1 and TRBJ2-3, with 8 nucleotides matching TRBD1. V gave up 5 bases and J gave up 2 bases; unmatched junction bases: 6. In germline, CDR1 is DFQATT, CDR2 SNEGSKA (reference sequence). CDR3 length: 14 amino acids. The CDR3 spells CSALTGGHTDTQYF. The CDR3 coding sequence is TGCAGTGCTCTCACAGGGGGGCACACAGATACGCAGTATTTT.

This clonotype was seen a few times. This chain connects TRBV28 to TRBJ1-1, with unresolved D. Trimming took off 2 bases at V and 1 base at J, with 8 bases between the two ends. The CDR3 is made up of 14 amino acids. Looked up from germline, CDR1 is MDHEN and CDR2 is SYDVKM. Here the CDR3 reads CASSLIWGNTEAFF. CDR3 in DNA: TGTGCCAGCAGTTTAATCTGGGGGAACACTGAAGCTTTCTTT.

The gene calls are TRBV5-1 and TRBJ1-2; the match to TRBD1 covers 8 bases. In germline, CDR1 is SGHRS, CDR2 YFSETQ. V shed 4 bases, J shed 4 bases, and the junction held 6 bases outside the gene matches. The CDR3 contains 14 residues. CDR3 amino acids: CASSPGTGFYGYTF. DNA for the CDR3: TGCGCCAGCAGCCCCGGGACAGGCTTCTATGGCTACACCTTC.

This clonotype was seen only a few times. This chain uses TRBV9 with TRBJ2-7; 7 positions agree with TRBD2. With V trimmed by 3 bases and J by 3 bases, 3 bases remained unmatched. This CDR3 is 13 amino acids long. Germline V lookup: CDR1 SGDLS, CDR2 YYNGEE. Here the CDR3 reads CASSGDYRYEQYV. In nucleotides, the CDR3 is TGTGCCAGCAGCGGGGACTACCGCTACGAGCAGTACGTC.

This clonotype was picked up a small number of times. This chain links TRBV3-1 with TRBJ1-4, with D possibly matching TRBD1 (5 bases). The CDR3 spans 16 residues. The V gene lost 3 bases and the J gene lost 0 bases, with 11 bases spanning the gap. Looked up from germline, CDR1 is LGHDT and CDR2 is YNNKEL (reference sequence). CDR3 sequence (DNA): TGTGCCAGCAGCCAGGGGACGGCTGCAACTAATGAAAAACTGTTTTTT. Translation: CASSQGTAATNEKLFF.

This clonotype appeared a few times. The chain has TRBV18 and TRBJ2-1; TRBD2 matches 13 bases. This CDR3 contains 16 residues. CDR1 is KGHSH, CDR2 LQKENI, per germline. With V trimmed by 3 bases and J by 11 bases, 10 bases remained unmatched. The CDR3 sequence: CASSPNGLAGETKQFF. Written as DNA, the CDR3 is TGTGCCAGCTCACCTAACGGACTAGCGGGGGAGACGAAGCAGTTCTTC.

The V and J genes are TRBV18 and TRBJ1-1; no clear D. The CDR3 runs 16 residues. The V end was cut by 1 base, the J end by 0 bases, with 12 bases between. Germline assignment: CDR1 KGHSH and CDR2 LQKENI. CDR3 protein: CASSPRQVQMNTEAFF. The CDR3 DNA reads TGTGCCAGCTCACCACGGCAGGTTCAGATGAACACTGAAGCTTTCTTT.

The J gene is TRBJ2-5, the V gene TRBV7-2; no clear D gene. V was clipped by 4 bases and J by 7 bases, with 10 bases between them. Germline values: CDR1 SGHTA, CDR2 FQGNSA. The CDR3 totals 12 residues. This CDR3 is CASSSRWGTQYF. CDR3 nucleotide sequence: TGTGCCAGCAGCTCCCGCTGGGGGACCCAGTACTTC.

This clonotype has more than one count but fewer than ten. The CDR3 DNA follows: TGCGCCAGCAGCACACAGGGATACGGGAACACTGAAGCTTTCTTT. This encodes CASSTQGYGNTEAFF. The chain links TRBV5-1 to TRBJ1-1; possible D gene TRBD1, 6 bases. Trimming removed 4 bases at V and 1 base at J, with 14 bases between. CDR1 and CDR2 (germline): SGHRS, YFSETQ. The CDR3 runs to 15 residues.

This clonotype was counted between two and nine times. The chain has TRBV18 and TRBJ1-1; no firm D call. The germline gives CDR1 KGHSH, CDR2 LQKENI. With 2 bases removed from V and 3 bases from J, the gap between germline ends came to 13 bases. The CDR3 consists of 15 residues. CDR3 loop: CASSPSRLGDTEAFF. DNA for the CDR3: TGTGCCAGCTCACCATCTCGATTAGGAGACACTGAAGCTTTCTTT.

This clonotype occurred a few times. The chain carries TRBV7-7 and TRBJ2-7; D gene unclear. Looked up from germline, CDR1 is SSHAT and CDR2 is FNYEAQ (reference sequence). The CDR3 contains 14 residues. The CDR3 nucleotides are TGTGCTAGCAGCTTTTTAGCCGGCCCCTACGAGCAGTACGTC. Protein sequence: CASSFLAGPYEQYV.

This clonotype has at least ten counts. The chain recombines TRBV11-2 with TRBJ2-1, with D maybe TRBD1 (5 bases). Between the trimmed V and J ends, which lost 5 bases and 5 bases, there was a span of 13 bases. Germline V CDR1 and CDR2: SGHAT, FQNNGV. The CDR3 contains 14 residues. This CDR3 is CASSRFDSNNEQFF. Written as DNA, the CDR3 is TGTGCCAGCAGCCGTTTTGACAGTAACAATGAGCAGTTCTTC.

V gene TRBV7-3 combines with J gene TRBJ1-5, with 8 bases that match TRBD1. There are 13 residues in the CDR3. The germline gives CDR1 SGHTA, CDR2 FQGTGA. V was pared by 6 bases and J by 6 bases, with 4 bases of the junction left unmatched. CDR3 sequence (DNA): TGTGCCAGCAGGGACAGGGTTGGTCAGCCCCAGCATTTT. It specifies CASRDRVGQPQHF. The variable domain in full, with the rest retrieved from reference TRBV7-3 and TRBJ1-5, is GAGVSQTPSNKVTEKGKYVELRCDPISGHTALYWYRQSLGQGPEFLIYFQGTGAADDSGLPNDRFFAVRPEGSVSTLKIQRTERGDSAVYLCASRDRVGQPQHFGDGTRLSIL.